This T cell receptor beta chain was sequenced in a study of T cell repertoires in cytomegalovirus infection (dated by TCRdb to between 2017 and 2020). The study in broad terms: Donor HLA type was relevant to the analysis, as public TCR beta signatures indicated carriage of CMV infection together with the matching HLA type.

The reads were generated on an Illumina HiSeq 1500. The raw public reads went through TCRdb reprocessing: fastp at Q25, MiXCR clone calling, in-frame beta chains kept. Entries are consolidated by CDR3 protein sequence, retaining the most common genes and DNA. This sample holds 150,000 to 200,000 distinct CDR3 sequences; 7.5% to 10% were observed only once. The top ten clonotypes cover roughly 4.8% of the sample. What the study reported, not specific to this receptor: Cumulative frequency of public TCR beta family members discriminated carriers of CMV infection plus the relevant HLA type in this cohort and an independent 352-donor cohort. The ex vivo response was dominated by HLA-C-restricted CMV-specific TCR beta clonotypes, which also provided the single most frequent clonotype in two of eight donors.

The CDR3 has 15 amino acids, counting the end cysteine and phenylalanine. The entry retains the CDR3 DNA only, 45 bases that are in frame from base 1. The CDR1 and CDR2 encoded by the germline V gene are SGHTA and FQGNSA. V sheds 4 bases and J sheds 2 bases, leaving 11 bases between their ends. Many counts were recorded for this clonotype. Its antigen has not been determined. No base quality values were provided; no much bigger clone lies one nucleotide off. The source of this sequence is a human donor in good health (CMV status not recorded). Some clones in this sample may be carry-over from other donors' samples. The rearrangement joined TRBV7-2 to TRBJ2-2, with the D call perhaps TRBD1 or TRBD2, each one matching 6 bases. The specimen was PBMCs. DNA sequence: TGTGCCAGCAGCTCGTCCGGGGGCAACACCGGGGAGCTGTTTTTT. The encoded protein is CASSSSGGNTGELFF. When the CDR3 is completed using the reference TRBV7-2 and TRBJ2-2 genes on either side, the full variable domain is GAGVSQSPSNKVTEKGKDVELRCDPISGHTALYWYRQSLGQGLEFLIYFQGNSAPDKSGLPSDRFSAERTGGSVSTLTIQRTQQEDSAVYLCASSSSGGNTGELFFGEGSRLTVL.